This T cell receptor beta chain emerged from a study of beta chain features in type 1 diabetes. Across the whole study: Healthy donors, compared against patients, showed similar age, gender and cell yields. General observations from the study: Although PCR might favor shorter templates, it would do so equally in patients and controls. Diminished insertions and augmented deletions at VDJ junctions characterized type 1 diabetes patients.

This clone was found a few times. Its antigen is as yet unknown. The sample has other DNA sequences that encode this CDR3 too. CDR1 and CDR2 (germline): SGHTA, FQGNSA. The V segment lost 5 bases and the J segment 3 bases; nucleotides outside the gene matches: 6. The CDR3 runs 15 residues. Expressed TCRB transcripts were sequenced because the isolated RNA had all been reverse transcribed beforehand. Assay: immunoSEQ multiplex PCR; the TCRdb copy retains only in-frame clones and omits some. The repertoire consists of 200,000 to 250,000 clones, with 11% occurring once and the leading ten covering 1% to 1.5%.

The source is a young man in good health. This chain uses TRBV7-2 with TRBJ2-1; 8 bases align to TRBD2. The sample consisted of central memory CD4+ T cells from blood. CDR3 sequence reads: CASSPTSGFYNEQFF. The CDR3 DNA is TGTGCCAGCAGCCCCACTAGCGGATTCTACAATGAGCAGTTCTTC.